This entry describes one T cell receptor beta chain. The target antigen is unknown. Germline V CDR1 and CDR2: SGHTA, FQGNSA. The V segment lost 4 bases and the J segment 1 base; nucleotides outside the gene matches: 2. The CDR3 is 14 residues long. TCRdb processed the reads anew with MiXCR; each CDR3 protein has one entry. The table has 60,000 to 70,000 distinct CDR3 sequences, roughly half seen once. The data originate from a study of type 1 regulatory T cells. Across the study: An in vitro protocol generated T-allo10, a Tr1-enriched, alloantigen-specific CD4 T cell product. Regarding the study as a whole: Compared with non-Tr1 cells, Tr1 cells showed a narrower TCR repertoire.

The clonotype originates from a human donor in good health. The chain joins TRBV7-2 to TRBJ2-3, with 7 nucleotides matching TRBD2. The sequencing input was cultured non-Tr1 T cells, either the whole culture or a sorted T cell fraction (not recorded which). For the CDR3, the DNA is TGTGCCAGCAGCTACGGACTAGGCACAGATACGCAGTATTTT. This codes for CASSYGLGTDTQYF.